This T cell receptor beta chain was obtained from a study of monozygotic twins with inflammatory bowel disease. Study findings and constraints: Sharing of clonotypes with others was lower in IBD patients than in healthy twins, and this was especially so with disease activity.

As to this clonotype: Antigen: not known.

This CDR3 region has 15 residues. CDR1 is MNHNS, CDR2 SASEGT, per germline. During cDNA synthesis, UMIs that each contained a 6-nucleotide sample barcode were added by means of template switching. TCRdb re-called the 5' RACE reads and gives one entry per CDR3 protein, without DNA. Recorded for this sample: 350,000 to 550,000 distinct CDR3 sequences. Unsorted whole blood yielded the total RNA, with T cells left unselected. This receptor was identified in a human donor with ulcerative colitis or Crohn's disease, or a healthy co-twin of an affected twin (not recorded which). The sample was blood. The chain has TRBV6-1 and TRBJ1-1. The CDR3 loop is CASSEELRLNTEAFF.